The subject of this entry is one T cell receptor beta chain. Its target is unknown. The data were obtained in a study of Ad26.COV2.S vaccination and SARS-CoV-2 variants. Across the study: Dosing was one shot or two shots 56 days apart. Study-wide findings and caveats: Analytic work on TCR breadth and depth might have understated the full extent of total T cell responses. Ad26.COV2.S recipients had broader spike-specific TCRs (P = 0.0014).

Sample treatment: 15 to 20 received Ad26.COV2.S at low or high dose, single or two shots; 5 received placebo; per-sample allocation not given. Samples analyzed were those drawn on day 63 after the first vaccine or placebo injection. Spike of the Wuhan-strain SARS-CoV-2 was expressed by an Ad26 vector, which formed the vaccine. The protocol was immunoSEQ multiplex PCR, while the TCRdb copy is restricted to in-frame clones and leaves out a portion. The sample carries fewer than 900,000 clones, 89% recorded once. Germline loops: CDR1 SEHNR, CDR2 FQNEAQ (reference sequence). The junction had 10 bases not matched to a gene; V was cut back by 5 bases and J by 2 bases. This CDR3 contains 16 residues.

The chain joins TRBV7-9 to TRBJ2-7, with TRBD1 matching 9 bases. Specimen: peripheral blood, collected in a trial of Ad26.COV2.S vaccine versus placebo. The source of this sequence is a person between 18 and 60 years old who received the Ad26.COV2.S COVID-19 vaccine or a placebo. The CDR3 region is CASSPSGTGSPYEQYF. The CDR3 DNA reads as TGTGCCAGCAGCCCCTCCGGGACAGGGTCCCCCTACGAGCAGTACTTC.